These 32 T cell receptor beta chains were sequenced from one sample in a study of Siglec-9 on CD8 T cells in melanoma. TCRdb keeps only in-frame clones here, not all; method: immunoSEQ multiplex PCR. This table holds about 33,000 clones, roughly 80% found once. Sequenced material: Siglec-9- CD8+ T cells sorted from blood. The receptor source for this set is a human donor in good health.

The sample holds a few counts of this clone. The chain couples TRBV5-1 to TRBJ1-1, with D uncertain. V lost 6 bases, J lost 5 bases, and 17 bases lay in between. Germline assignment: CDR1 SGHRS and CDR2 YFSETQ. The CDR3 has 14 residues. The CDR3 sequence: CASTPEGQRTEAFF. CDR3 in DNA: TGCGCCAGCACCCCGGAGGGCCAGAGGACTGAAGCTTTCTTT.

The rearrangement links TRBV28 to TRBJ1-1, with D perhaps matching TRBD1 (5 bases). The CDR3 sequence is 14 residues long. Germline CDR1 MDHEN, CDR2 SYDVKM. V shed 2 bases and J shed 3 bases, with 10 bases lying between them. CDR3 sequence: CASSLTGGDTEAFF. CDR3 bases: TGTGCCAGCAGTTTAACGGGGGGAGACACTGAAGCTTTCTTT.

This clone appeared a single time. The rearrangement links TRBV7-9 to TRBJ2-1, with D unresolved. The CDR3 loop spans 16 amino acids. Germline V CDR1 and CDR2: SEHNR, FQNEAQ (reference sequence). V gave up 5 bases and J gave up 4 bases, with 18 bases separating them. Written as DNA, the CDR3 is TGTGCCAGCAGCCGCTTAGGAGAGGCGTTGTACAATGAGCAGTTCTTC. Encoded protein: CASSRLGEALYNEQFF.

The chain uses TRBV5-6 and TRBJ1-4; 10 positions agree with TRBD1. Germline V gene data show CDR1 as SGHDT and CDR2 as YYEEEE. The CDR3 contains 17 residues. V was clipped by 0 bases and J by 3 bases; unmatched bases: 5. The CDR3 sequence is CASSLVGQGFPNEKLFF. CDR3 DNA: TGTGCCAGCAGCTTGGTGGGACAGGGGTTTCCTAATGAAAAACTGTTTTTT. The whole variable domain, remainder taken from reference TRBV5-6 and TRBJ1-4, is DAGVTQSPTHLIKTRGQQVTLRCSPKSGHDTVSWYQQALGQGPQFIFQYYEEEERQRGNFPDRFSGHQFPNYSSELNVNALLLGDSALYLCASSLVGQGFPNEKLFFGSGTQLSVL.

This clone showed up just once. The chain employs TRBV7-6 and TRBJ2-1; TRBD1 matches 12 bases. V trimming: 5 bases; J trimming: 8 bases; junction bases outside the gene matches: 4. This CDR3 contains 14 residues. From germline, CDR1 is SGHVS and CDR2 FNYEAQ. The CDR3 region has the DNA TGTGCCAGCAGCCCCGGGACAGGGGGCGATGAGCAGTTCTTC. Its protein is CASSPGTGGDEQFF.

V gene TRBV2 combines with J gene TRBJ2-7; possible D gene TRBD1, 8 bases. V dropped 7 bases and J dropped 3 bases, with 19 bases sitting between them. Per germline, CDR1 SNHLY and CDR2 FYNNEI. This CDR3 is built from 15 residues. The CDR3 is CASKISGGQDYEQYF. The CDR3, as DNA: TGTGCCAGCAAGATATCGGGGGGACAGGACTACGAGCAGTACTTC.

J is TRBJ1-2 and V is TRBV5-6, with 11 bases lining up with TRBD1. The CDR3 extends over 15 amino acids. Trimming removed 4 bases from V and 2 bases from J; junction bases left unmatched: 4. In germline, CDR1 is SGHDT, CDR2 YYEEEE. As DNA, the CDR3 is TGTGCCAGCAGCGAAAGGGACAGGGGGAACTATGGCTACACCTTC. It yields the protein CASSERDRGNYGYTF. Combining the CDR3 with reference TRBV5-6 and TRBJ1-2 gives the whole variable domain DAGVTQSPTHLIKTRGQQVTLRCSPKSGHDTVSWYQQALGQGPQFIFQYYEEEERQRGNFPDRFSGHQFPNYSSELNVNALLLGDSALYLCASSERDRGNYGYTFGSGTRLTVV.

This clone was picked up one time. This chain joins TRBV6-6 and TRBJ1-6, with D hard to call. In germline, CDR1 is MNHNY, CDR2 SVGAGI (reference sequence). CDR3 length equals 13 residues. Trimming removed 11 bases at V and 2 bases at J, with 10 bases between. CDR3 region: CAVEGPYNSPLHF. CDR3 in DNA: TGTGCCGTCGAGGGCCCCTATAATTCACCCCTCCACTTT.

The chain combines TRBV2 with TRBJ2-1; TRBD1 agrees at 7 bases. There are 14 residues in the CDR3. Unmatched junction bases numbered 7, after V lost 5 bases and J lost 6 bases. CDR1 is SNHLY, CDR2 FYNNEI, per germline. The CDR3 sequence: CASSWTGPGNEQFF. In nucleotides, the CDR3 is TGTGCCAGCAGTTGGACAGGTCCAGGCAATGAGCAGTTCTTC. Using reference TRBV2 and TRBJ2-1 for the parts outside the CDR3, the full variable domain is EPEVTQTPSHQVTQMGQEVILRCVPISNHLYFYWYRQILGQKVEFLVSFYNNEISEKSEIFDDQFSVERPDGSNFTLKIRSTKLEDSAMYFCASSWTGPGNEQFFGPGTRLTVL.

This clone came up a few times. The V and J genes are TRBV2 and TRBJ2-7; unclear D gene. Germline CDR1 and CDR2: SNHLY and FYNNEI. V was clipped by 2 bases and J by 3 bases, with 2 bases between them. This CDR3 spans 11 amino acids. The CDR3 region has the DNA TGTGCCAGCAGTGAACGCTACGAGCAGTACTTC. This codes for CASSERYEQYF.

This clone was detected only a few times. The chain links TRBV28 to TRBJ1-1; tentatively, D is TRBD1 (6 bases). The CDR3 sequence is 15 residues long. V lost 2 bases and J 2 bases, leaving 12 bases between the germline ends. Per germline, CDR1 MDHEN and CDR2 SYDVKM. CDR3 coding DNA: TGTGCCAGCAGTTTACAATGGGGGGCCAACACTGAAGCTTTCTTT. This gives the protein CASSLQWGANTEAFF.

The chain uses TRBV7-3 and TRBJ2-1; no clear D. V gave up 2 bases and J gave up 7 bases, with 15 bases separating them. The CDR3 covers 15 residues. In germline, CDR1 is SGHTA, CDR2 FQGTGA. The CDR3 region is CASSLGPSPVNEQFF. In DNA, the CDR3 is TGTGCCAGCAGCTTAGGCCCCTCGCCCGTTAATGAGCAGTTCTTC.

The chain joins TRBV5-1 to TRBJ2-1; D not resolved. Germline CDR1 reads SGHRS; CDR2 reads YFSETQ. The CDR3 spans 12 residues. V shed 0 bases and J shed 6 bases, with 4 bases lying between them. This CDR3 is CASSLGFNEQFF. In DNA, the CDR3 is TGCGCCAGCAGCTTGGGATTCAATGAGCAGTTCTTC.

The CDR3 DNA reads as TGTGCCAGCAGCTTAGGACGGGAAAGCGGGAACGAGCAGTACTTC. Translated, it gives CASSLGRESGNEQYF. This sequence joins TRBV13 and TRBJ2-7, with 7 bases lining up with TRBD2. J was trimmed by 5 bases and V by 0 bases; bases with no gene match: 7. The V gene's germline CDR1 is PRHDT and CDR2 FYEKMQ (reference sequence). The CDR3 runs 15 residues.

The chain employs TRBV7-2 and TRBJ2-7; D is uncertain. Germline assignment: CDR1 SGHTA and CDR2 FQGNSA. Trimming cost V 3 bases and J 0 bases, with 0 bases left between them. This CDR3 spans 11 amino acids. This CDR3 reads CASSFSYEQYF. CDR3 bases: TGTGCCAGCAGCTTCTCCTACGAGCAGTACTTC.

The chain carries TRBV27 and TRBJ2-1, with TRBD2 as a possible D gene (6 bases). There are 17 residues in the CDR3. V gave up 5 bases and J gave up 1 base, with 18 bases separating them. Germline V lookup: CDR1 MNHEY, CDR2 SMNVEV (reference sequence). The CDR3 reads CASSPLSEGQSYNEQFF. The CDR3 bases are TGTGCCAGCAGTCCTCTCTCGGAGGGCCAGTCCTACAATGAGCAGTTCTTC.

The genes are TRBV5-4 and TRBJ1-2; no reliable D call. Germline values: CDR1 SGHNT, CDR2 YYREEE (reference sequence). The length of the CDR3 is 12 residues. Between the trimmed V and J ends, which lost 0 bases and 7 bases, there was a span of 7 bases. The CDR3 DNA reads TGTGCCAGCAGCTTGGAAGAGGGTGGCTACACCTTC. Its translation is CASSLEEGGYTF.

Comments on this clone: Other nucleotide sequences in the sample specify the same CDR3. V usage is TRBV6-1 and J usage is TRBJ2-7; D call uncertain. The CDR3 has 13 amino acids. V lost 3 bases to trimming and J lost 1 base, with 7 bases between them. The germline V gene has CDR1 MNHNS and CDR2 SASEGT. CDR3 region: CASSDRNSYEQYF. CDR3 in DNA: TGTGCCAGCAGTGATCGGAATTCCTACGAGCAGTACTTC.

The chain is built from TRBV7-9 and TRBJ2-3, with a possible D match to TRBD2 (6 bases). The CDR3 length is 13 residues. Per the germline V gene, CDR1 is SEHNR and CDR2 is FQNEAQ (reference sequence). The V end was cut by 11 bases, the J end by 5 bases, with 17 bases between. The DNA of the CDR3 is TGTGCCTCTTACGCGGGACTGGGAGATACGCAGTATTTT. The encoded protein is CASYAGLGDTQYF.

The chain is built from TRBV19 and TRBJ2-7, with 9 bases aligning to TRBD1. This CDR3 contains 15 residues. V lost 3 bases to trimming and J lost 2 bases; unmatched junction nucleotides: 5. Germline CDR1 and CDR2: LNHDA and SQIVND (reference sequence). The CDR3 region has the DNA TGTGCCAGTAGTATTGGAACAGGGGGCCCCTACGAGCAGTACTTC. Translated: CASSIGTGGPYEQYF.

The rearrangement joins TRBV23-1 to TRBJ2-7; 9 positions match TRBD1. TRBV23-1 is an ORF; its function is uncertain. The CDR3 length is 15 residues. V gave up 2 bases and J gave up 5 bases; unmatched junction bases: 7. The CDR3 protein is CASSQLDRGSNEQYF. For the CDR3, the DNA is TGCGCCAGCAGTCAACTGGACAGGGGAAGTAACGAGCAGTACTTC.

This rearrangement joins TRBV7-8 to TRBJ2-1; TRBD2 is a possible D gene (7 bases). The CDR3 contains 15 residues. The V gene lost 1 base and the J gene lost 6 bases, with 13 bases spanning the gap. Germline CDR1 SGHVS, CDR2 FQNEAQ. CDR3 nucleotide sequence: TGTGCCAGCAGCTTAGTGGGGGGGCGGATCAATGAGCAGTTCTTC. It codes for CASSLVGGRINEQFF.

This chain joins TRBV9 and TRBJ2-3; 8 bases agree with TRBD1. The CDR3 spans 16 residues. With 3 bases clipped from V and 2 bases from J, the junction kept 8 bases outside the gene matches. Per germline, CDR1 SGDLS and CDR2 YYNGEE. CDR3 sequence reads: CASSASDRGITDTQYF. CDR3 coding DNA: TGTGCCAGCAGCGCCAGTGACAGGGGAATCACAGATACGCAGTATTTT. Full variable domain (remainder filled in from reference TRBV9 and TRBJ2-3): DSGVTQTPKHLITATGQRVTLRCSPRSGDLSVYWYQQSLDQGLQFLIQYYNGEERAKGNILERFSAQQFPDLHSELNLSSLELGDSALYFCASSASDRGITDTQYFGPGTRLTVL.

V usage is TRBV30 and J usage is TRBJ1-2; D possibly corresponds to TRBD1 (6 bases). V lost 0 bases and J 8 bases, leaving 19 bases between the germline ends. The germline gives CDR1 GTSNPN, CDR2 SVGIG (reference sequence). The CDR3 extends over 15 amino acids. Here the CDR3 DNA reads TGTGCCTGGAGTGTATTTGAGGGGGTATCTGGCGGCTACACCTTC. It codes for CAWSVFEGVSGGYTF.

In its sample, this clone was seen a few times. CDR3 region: CASSAGGNEKLFF. The CDR3 coding sequence is TGCGCCAGCAGTGCTGGCGGCAATGAAAAACTGTTTTTT. The chain couples TRBV10-2 to TRBJ1-4; D gene unclear. V lost 4 bases and J lost 5, with 8 bases in between. Germline V lookup: CDR1 WSHSY, CDR2 SAAADI. This CDR3 has 13 amino acids.

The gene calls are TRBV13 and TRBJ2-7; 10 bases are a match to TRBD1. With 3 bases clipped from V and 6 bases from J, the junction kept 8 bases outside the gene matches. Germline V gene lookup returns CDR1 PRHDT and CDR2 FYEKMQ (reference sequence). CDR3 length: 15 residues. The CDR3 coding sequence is TGTGCCAGCAGCTTGCAGCCCGGGACAGGGGCCGAGCAGTACTTC. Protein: CASSLQPGTGAEQYF. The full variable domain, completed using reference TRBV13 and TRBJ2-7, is AAGVIQSPRHLIKEKRETATLKCYPIPRHDTVYWYQQGPGQDPQFLISFYEKMQSDKGSIPDRFSAQQFSDYHSELNMSSLELGDSALYFCASSLQPGTGAEQYFGPGTRLTVT.

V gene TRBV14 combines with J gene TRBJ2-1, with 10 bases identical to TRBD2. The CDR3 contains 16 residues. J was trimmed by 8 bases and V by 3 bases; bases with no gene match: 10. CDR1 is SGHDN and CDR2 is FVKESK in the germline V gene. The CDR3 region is CASSHPGLAQEHEQFF. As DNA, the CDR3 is TGTGCCAGCAGCCATCCGGGACTAGCGCAGGAGCATGAGCAGTTCTTC.

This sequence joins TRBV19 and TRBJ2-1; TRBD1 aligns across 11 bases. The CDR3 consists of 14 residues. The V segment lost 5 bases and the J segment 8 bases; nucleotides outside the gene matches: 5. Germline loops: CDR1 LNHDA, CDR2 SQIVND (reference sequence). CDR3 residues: CASSWDRGLDEQFF. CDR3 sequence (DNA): TGTGCCAGTAGTTGGGACAGGGGGTTGGATGAGCAGTTCTTC.

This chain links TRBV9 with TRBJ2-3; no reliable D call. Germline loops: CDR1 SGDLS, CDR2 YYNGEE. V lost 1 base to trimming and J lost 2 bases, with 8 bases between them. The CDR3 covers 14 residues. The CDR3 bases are TGTGCCAGCAGCGTACTACGACACACAGATACGCAGTATTTT. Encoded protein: CASSVLRHTDTQYF.

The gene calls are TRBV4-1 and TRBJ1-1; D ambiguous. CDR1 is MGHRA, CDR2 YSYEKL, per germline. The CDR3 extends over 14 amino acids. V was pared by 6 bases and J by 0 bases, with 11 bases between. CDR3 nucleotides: TGCGCCAGCAGTTACGGGAACATGAACACTGAAGCTTTCTTT. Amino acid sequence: CASSYGNMNTEAFF.

The chain's CDR3 is CASSLRAGVSEQYF. For the CDR3, the DNA is TGTGCCAGCAGCTTACGAGCGGGAGTGTCCGAGCAGTACTTC. The chain combines TRBV13 with TRBJ2-7, with 8 nucleotides matching TRBD2. Per the germline V gene, CDR1 is PRHDT and CDR2 is FYEKMQ (reference sequence). The CDR3 is made up of 14 amino acids. Unmatched junction bases numbered 6, after V lost 2 bases and J lost 6 bases. Based on the CDR3 plus reference TRBV13 and TRBJ2-7, the full variable domain is AAGVIQSPRHLIKEKRETATLKCYPIPRHDTVYWYQQGPGQDPQFLISFYEKMQSDKGSIPDRFSAQQFSDYHSELNMSSLELGDSALYFCASSLRAGVSEQYFGPGTRLTVT.

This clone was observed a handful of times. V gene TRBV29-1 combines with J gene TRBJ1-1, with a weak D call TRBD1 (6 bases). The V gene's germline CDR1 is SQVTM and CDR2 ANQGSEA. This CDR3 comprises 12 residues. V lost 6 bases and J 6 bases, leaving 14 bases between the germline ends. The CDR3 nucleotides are TGCAGCGTGTATACAGGGTACCCTGAAGCTTTCTTT. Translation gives CSVYTGYPEAFF.